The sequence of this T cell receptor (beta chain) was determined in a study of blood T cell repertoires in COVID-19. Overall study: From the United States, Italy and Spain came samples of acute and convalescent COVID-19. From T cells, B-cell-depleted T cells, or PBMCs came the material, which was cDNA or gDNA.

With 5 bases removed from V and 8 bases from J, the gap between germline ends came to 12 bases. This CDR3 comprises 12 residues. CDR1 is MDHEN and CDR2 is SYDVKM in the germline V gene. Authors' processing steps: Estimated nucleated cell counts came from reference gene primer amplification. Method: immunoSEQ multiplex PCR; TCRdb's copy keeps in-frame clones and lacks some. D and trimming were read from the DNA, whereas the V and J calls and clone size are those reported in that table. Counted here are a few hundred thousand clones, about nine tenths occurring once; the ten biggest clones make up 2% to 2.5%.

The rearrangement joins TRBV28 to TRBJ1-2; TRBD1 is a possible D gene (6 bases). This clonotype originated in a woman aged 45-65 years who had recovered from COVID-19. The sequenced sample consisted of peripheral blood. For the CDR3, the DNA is TGTGCCAGCAGTCGGACAGACCTCGGCTACACCTTC. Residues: CASSRTDLGYTF.